This TCR beta chain was retrieved from a study of blood T cells in healthy people across ages. Study-level points and caveats: Diversity estimated from one million T cells was considered an underestimate.

This CDR3 region has 15 residues. The V gene end was trimmed by 0 bases and the J gene end by 6 bases; junction bases not matched to a gene: 6. Germline V gives CDR1 DFQATT, CDR2 SNEGSKA (reference sequence). With a J-beta primer mix and a sample-barcoded 5' primer, a second PCR ran roughly 6 to 11 cycles. Per-sample output comprised a minimum of 3 million paired-end reads containing CDR3. MiXCR, run by TCRdb on the 5' RACE reads, gives a single entry per CDR3 protein. There are 600,000 or so distinct CDR3 sequences in the sample; under 25% occur only once, and 3.5% to 4% lies in the top ten. Regarding this clonotype: The antigen remains unidentified.

The clonotype comes from a man in his 70s in good health. The sequenced sample consisted of blood. The chain uses TRBV20-1 and TRBJ2-7, with 12 bases fitting TRBD2. The CDR3 here is CSARDASGRAPEQYF. For the CDR3, the DNA is TGCAGTGCTAGAGATGCTAGCGGGAGGGCCCCCGAGCAGTACTTC.